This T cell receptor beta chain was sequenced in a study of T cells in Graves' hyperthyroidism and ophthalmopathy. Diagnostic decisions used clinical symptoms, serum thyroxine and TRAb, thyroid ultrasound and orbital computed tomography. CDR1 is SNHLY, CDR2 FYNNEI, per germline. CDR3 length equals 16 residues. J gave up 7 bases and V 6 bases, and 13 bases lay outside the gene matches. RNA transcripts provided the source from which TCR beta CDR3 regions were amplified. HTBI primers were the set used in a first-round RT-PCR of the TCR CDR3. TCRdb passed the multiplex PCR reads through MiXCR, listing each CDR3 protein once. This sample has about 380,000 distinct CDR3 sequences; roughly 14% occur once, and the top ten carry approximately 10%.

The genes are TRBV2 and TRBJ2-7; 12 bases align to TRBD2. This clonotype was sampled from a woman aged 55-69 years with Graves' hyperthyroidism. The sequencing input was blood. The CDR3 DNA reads TGTGCCAGCAGGAAGAGCCCGGGACTAGCGGGTTGGGAGCAGTACTTC. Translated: CASRKSPGLAGWEQYF.